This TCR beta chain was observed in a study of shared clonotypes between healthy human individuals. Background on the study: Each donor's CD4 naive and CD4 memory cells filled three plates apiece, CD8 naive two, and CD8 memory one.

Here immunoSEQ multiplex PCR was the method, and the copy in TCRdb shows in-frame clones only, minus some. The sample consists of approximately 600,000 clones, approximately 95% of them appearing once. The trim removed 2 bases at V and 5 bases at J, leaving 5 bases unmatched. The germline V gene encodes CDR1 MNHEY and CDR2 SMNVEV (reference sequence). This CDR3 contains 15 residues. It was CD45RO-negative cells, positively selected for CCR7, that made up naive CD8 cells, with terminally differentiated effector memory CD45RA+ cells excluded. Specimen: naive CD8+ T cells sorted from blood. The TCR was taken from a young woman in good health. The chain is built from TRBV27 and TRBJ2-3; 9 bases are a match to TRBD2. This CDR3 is CASSLVAGVVDTQYF. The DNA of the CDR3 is TGTGCCAGCAGTTTAGTAGCGGGAGTAGTAGATACGCAGTATTTT.